The 25 T cell receptor beta chains below all came from one sample that was sequenced in a study of T-cell reconstitution after alpha-beta-depleted transplantation in children. For TCRbeta, the library was prepared with unique molecular identifiers. TCRdb passed the PCR reads through MiXCR, listing each CDR3 protein once. The sample contains approximately 400,000 distinct CDR3 sequences, roughly 10% of which appear only once. Sequences were derived from PBMCs from the stem cell graft donor, sampled from the stem cell graft. The source of these receptors is a human donor who donated a stem cell graft to a child with acute myeloid leukemia.

This clonotype occurred many times. V usage is TRBV2 and J usage is TRBJ2-1, with D possibly called TRBD1 or TRBD2 (7 bases each). Looked up from germline, CDR1 is SNHLY and CDR2 is FYNNEI. The CDR3 sequence is 13 residues long. Between the trimmed V and J ends, which lost 7 bases and 6 bases, there was a span of 13 bases. The CDR3 bases are TGTGCCAGCAAGGGGGGGACAGTCAATGAGCAGTTCTTC. Amino acids: CASKGGTVNEQFF.

This clonotype was observed a few times. A much larger clone is a single base away; this may be a read error. The chain recombines TRBV5-6 with TRBJ2-2; no definite D call. The CDR3 has 13 amino acids. Germline CDR1 and CDR2: SGHDT and YYEEEE. Trimming shortened V by 4 bases and J by 4 bases, and 8 bases separated the two germline ends. CDR3 in amino acids: CASSPRTTGELFF. CDR3 sequence (DNA): TGTGCCAGCAGCCCGAGGACCACCGGGGAGCTGTTTTTT.

The chain links TRBV15 to TRBJ2-5, with D possibly TRBD2 on 6 matching bases. The CDR3 runs 15 residues. V lost 3 bases to trimming and J lost 4 bases, with 15 bases between them. Germline V gene data show CDR1 as LNHNV and CDR2 as YYDKDF (reference sequence). In nucleotides, the CDR3 is TGTGCCACCAGCAGCGGCCTGGAGGGCCTAGAGACCCAGTACTTC. Amino acid sequence: CATSSGLEGLETQYF.

This clonotype showed up just a few times. This chain joins TRBV29-1 and TRBJ2-5, with 9 bases that match TRBD1. The CDR3 runs to 14 residues. The germline gives CDR1 SQVTM, CDR2 ANQGSEA. V was pared by 6 bases and J by 2 bases, with 7 bases of the junction left unmatched. The CDR3 DNA sequence: TGCAGCGTCCCCGGACAGGGGACACAAGAGACCCAGTACTTC. Translated, it gives CSVPGQGTQETQYF.

This chain joins TRBV5-8 and TRBJ2-1; 12 bases align to TRBD1. The trim removed 1 base at V and 9 bases at J, leaving 5 bases unmatched. This CDR3 region has 15 residues. CDR1 SGHTS and CDR2 YDEGEE come from the germline V gene. In DNA, the CDR3 is TGTGCCAGCAGCTTGCGGGACAGGGGGCAAGGTGAGCAGTTCTTC. The encoded protein is CASSLRDRGQGEQFF.

As for this clonotype: A much more abundant neighbour one base away suggests this may be a read error. The V call is TRBV20-1, the J call TRBJ1-6; no reliable D call. The CDR3 has 12 residues. The germline gives CDR1 DFQATT, CDR2 SNEGSKA (reference sequence). V dropped 2 bases and J dropped 11 bases, with 10 bases sitting between them. The CDR3 DNA reads as TGCAGTGCTAGAATCGGGAATACACCCCTCCACTTT. The encoded protein is CSARIGNTPLHF.

The rearrangement joins TRBV4-2 to TRBJ2-3; TRBD2 might be the D (5 bases). Looked up from germline, CDR1 is LGHNA and CDR2 is YNFKEQ. CDR3 length: 17 amino acids. The germline V and J ends were trimmed by 0 bases and 1 base, with 14 bases remaining between them. CDR3 protein: CASSQDGEGSGTDTQYF. In DNA, the CDR3 is TGTGCCAGCAGCCAAGACGGTGAAGGTAGCGGCACAGATACGCAGTATTTT.

This clonotype appeared a few times. The chain links TRBV25-1 to TRBJ1-2; 12 bases agree with TRBD1. The trim removed 4 bases at V and 8 bases at J, leaving 11 bases unmatched. The germline V gene encodes CDR1 MGHDK and CDR2 SYGVNS. CDR3 size: 16 residues. CDR3 DNA: TGTGCCAGCAGTGCCTCCCCCGGGACAGGGGGCCTAGGCTACACCTTC. It is translated as CASSASPGTGGLGYTF.

This chain links TRBV4-2 with TRBJ1-2; D gene uncertain. The CDR3 is made up of 12 amino acids. V shed 10 bases and J shed 5 bases, with 14 bases lying between them. CDR1 and CDR2 from the germline V gene are LGHNA and YNFKEQ. CDR3 DNA: TGTGCCACCACATCGGAGGTTTATGGCTACACCTTC. This sequence encodes CATTSEVYGYTF.

This clonotype has only a few counts. V usage is TRBV20-1 and J usage is TRBJ2-2, with unresolved D. The CDR3 loop spans 14 amino acids. Trimming shortened V by 3 bases and J by 1 base, and 9 bases separated the two germline ends. CDR1 is DFQATT, CDR2 SNEGSKA, per germline (reference sequence). DNA of the CDR3: TGCAGTGCTAGTCCAGCGCAGAACACCGGGGAGCTGTTTTTT. It specifies CSASPAQNTGELFF.

The chain employs TRBV20-1 and TRBJ2-3; D might be TRBD1 or TRBD2, each matching 6 bases. The CDR3 is 14 amino acids. Deletions cut 3 bases from V and 3 bases from J, with 13 bases between. Germline loops: CDR1 DFQATT, CDR2 SNEGSKA (reference sequence). For the CDR3, the DNA is TGCAGTGCTAGGTGGGGGGCGGGAACAGATACGCAGTATTTT. Protein sequence: CSARWGAGTDTQYF.

The chain links TRBV7-9 to TRBJ1-2; D remains ambiguous. Looked up from germline, CDR1 is SEHNR and CDR2 is FQNEAQ (reference sequence). V shed 0 bases and J shed 7 bases, with 12 bases lying between them. This CDR3 has 14 residues. DNA of the CDR3: TGTGCCAGCAGCTTAGCGGGGTGGGGAGTTGGCTACACCTTC. It codes for CASSLAGWGVGYTF. Full variable domain (rest looked up from reference TRBV7-9 and TRBJ1-2): DTGVSQNPRHKITKRGQNVTFRCDPISEHNRLYWYRQTLGQGPEFLTYFQNEAQLEKSRLLSDRFSAERPKGSFSTLEIQRTEQGDSAMYLCASSLAGWGVGYTFGSGTRLTVV.

V gene TRBV7-3 combines with J gene TRBJ2-1; TRBD2 aligns across 12 bases. In germline, CDR1 is SGHTA, CDR2 FQGTGA. The CDR3 contains 15 residues. V lost 8 bases, J lost 7 bases, and 9 bases stayed unmatched. This CDR3 reads CASSRGLAGRNEQFF. CDR3 nucleotide sequence: TGTGCCAGCTCTCGCGGACTAGCGGGAAGAAATGAGCAGTTCTTC.

A few counts support this clonotype. This chain joins TRBV7-2 and TRBJ2-2; 7 nucleotides align to TRBD2. The CDR3 is made up of 16 amino acids. J was trimmed by 2 bases and V by 7 bases; bases with no gene match: 10. Germline lookup yields CDR1 SGHTA and CDR2 FQGNSA. The CDR3 loop is CASTLLLADNTGELFF. The CDR3 coding sequence is TGTGCCAGCACCCTCTTGCTAGCGGACAACACCGGGGAGCTGTTTTTT.

About this clonotype: A much larger clone sits a single nucleotide away, making a read error possible. The genes are TRBV28 and TRBJ2-7; 7 bases agree with TRBD1. From germline, CDR1 is MDHEN and CDR2 SYDVKM. CDR3 length: 20 amino acids. The junction had 23 bases not matched to a gene; V was cut back by 6 bases and J by 0 bases. The CDR3 sequence: CASSQPNLNMSGQSSYEQYF. The CDR3 DNA reads TGTGCCAGCAGCCAACCTAACCTAAACATGTCGGGACAGAGCTCCTACGAGCAGTACTTC.

Many counts were recorded for this clonotype. The V gene is TRBV4-3, the J gene TRBJ2-7; D remains ambiguous. The CDR3 sequence is 15 residues long. With 0 bases removed from V and 3 bases from J, the gap between germline ends came to 12 bases. Per germline, CDR1 LGHNA and CDR2 YSLEER. CDR3 DNA: TGCGCCAGCAGCCAAGACCAGACAACCCACTACGAGCAGTACTTC. This codes for CASSQDQTTHYEQYF.

The chain combines TRBV7-3 with TRBJ2-1; D is undetermined. In germline, CDR1 is SGHTA, CDR2 FQGTGA. This CDR3 spans 15 amino acids. The V gene lost 5 bases and the J gene lost 8 bases, with 19 bases spanning the gap. CDR3 in amino acids: CASSPHDGLRDEQFF. CDR3 DNA sequence: TGTGCCAGCAGCCCTCACGACGGCCTTAGGGATGAGCAGTTCTTC.

V is TRBV5-1 and J is TRBJ2-6; TRBD1 agrees at 8 bases. Per germline, CDR1 SGHRS and CDR2 YFSETQ. J lost 0 bases, V lost 0 bases, and 11 bases had no gene match. This CDR3 has 20 residues. Written as DNA, the CDR3 is TGCGCCAGCAGCTTGGTCGTGACAGGGGCCATGAGCTCTGGGGCCAACGTCCTGACTTTC. Protein product: CASSLVVTGAMSSGANVLTF.

This clonotype was counted many times. V and J are TRBV20-1 and TRBJ2-2, with D perhaps TRBD1 (6 bases). Between the trimmed V and J ends, which lost 6 bases and 5 bases, there was a span of 10 bases. This CDR3 is 12 amino acids long. CDR1 is DFQATT and CDR2 is SNEGSKA in the germline V gene (reference sequence). CDR3 sequence (DNA): TGCAGTGCCGACAGGCGGACCGGGGAGCTGTTTTTT. Residues: CSADRRTGELFF.

The gene calls are TRBV28 and TRBJ1-5; a weak D match, TRBD1 (6 bases). Germline V lookup: CDR1 MDHEN, CDR2 SYDVKM. V was pared by 5 bases and J by 2 bases, with 16 bases between. This CDR3 has 16 residues. The CDR3 region has the DNA TGTGCCAGCAGTCCTCTACAGGGTCGGGGCAATCAGCCCCAGCATTTT. Encoded protein: CASSPLQGRGNQPQHF.

V gene TRBV29-1 combines with J gene TRBJ2-7; D may be TRBD1 or TRBD2 (5 bases each). Germline V gives CDR1 SQVTM, CDR2 ANQGSEA. The CDR3 length is 13 residues. Trimming took off 6 bases at V and 0 bases at J, with 12 bases between the two ends. The CDR3 protein is CSVTPGASYEQYF. The DNA for the CDR3 is TGCAGCGTCACTCCCGGGGCCTCCTACGAGCAGTACTTC.

This clonotype was found a few times. The rearrangement links TRBV4-1 to TRBJ2-4; D call uncertain. The germline V gene has CDR1 MGHRA and CDR2 YSYEKL. The V end lost 0 bases, the J end lost 6 bases, and 12 bases lay between the germline ends. The CDR3 runs 15 residues. DNA of the CDR3: TGCGCCAGCAGCCAAGAGGACGGGTCGGCAAACATTCAGTACTTC. It is translated as CASSQEDGSANIQYF.

This clonotype was observed a handful of times. The chain carries TRBV20-1 and TRBJ2-7, with D tentatively TRBD2 (6 bases). The CDR3 extends over 15 amino acids. CDR1 and CDR2 from the germline V gene are DFQATT and SNEGSKA (reference sequence). Trimming removed 1 base from V and 3 bases from J, with 16 bases in between. CDR3 amino acids: CSARGGPPRDYEQYF. CDR3 bases: TGCAGTGCTAGAGGAGGACCCCCGCGGGACTACGAGCAGTACTTC.

This clonotype was seen a few times. The V and J genes are TRBV4-3 and TRBJ2-1, with D perhaps TRBD2 (6 bases). The CDR3 has 16 residues. CDR1 is LGHNA, CDR2 YSLEER, per germline. Between the trimmed V and J ends, which lost 5 bases and 2 bases, there was a span of 16 bases. CDR3 in DNA: TGCGCCAGCAGCTCCCAGACTAGTTTAACCTACAATGAGCAGTTCTTC. It yields the protein CASSSQTSLTYNEQFF.

This clonotype came up a few times. This sequence joins TRBV20-1 and TRBJ1-1, with a possible D match to TRBD1 (6 bases). CDR3 size: 11 residues. Germline-derived CDR1 and CDR2 are DFQATT and SNEGSKA (reference sequence). V was trimmed by 4 bases and J by 5 bases, leaving 8 bases between them. CDR3 loop: CSAKGVTEAFF. For the CDR3, the DNA is TGCAGTGCTAAGGGGGTAACTGAAGCTTTCTTT.